These T cell receptor beta chains were read from a single sample in a study of cytomegalovirus exposure and HLA in healthy donors. TCRdb's copy holds only in-frame clones and misses some; the assay was immunoSEQ multiplex PCR. The table shows 140,000 to 150,000 clones, with 68% occurring only once. Sequencing was performed on PBMCs. These receptors were taken from a man between 60 and 70 years old in good health and CMV-seronegative. Both conserved end residues are part of each CDR3. The D gene is left open where the match is weak. Only some rows state a clone size, as once, few, many or a class for expanded clones.

CDR3 DNA,CDR3 protein,J gene,V gene,D gene,clone size
TGTGCCAGCAGCCTTAACAGGGGAGACAATGAGCAGTTCTTC,CASSLNRGDNEQFF,TRBJ2-1,TRBV7-9,TRBD1,.
TGTGCCAACTGGGGGGGCCTTGGAAACACCATATATTTT,CANWGGLGNTIYF,TRBJ1-3,TRBV10-3,.,few
TGTGCCAGCAGCGTAGTTTGTCCCTCCCTAGCGAAATCCACAGATACGCAGTATTTT,CASSVVCPSLAKSTDTQYF,TRBJ2-3,TRBV9,.,.
TGTGCCAGCAGGCTACTAGCGGGGGAACAAGAGACCCAGTACTTC,CASRLLAGEQETQYF,TRBJ2-5,TRBV27,TRBD2,.
TGCGCCAGCGGACAGGGGACCTACACCGGGGAGCTGTTTTTT,CASGQGTYTGELFF,TRBJ2-2,TRBV4-3,TRBD1,.
TGTGCCAGCAGCGTAGAGGGACTAGCGGGAGGGCCTGATACGCAGTATTTT,CASSVEGLAGGPDTQYF,TRBJ2-3,TRBV9,TRBD2,.
TGTGCCAGCAGCCGCAACCAGGGACTAGGGGCCGGGGAGCTGTTTTTT,CASSRNQGLGAGELFF,TRBJ2-2,TRBV7-2,TRBD2,.
TGTGCCAGCAGCTCTAGCGGGACAAATGAGCAGTTCTTC,CASSSSGTNEQFF,TRBJ2-1,TRBV9,TRBD2,.
TGTGCCAGCAGCGAACTACAGGGGATGGAGACTGAAGCTTTCTTT,CASSELQGMETEAFF,TRBJ1-1,TRBV2,TRBD1,few
TGTGCCAGCAGCTTAATCCCCGGGAAGCAGAATGGCTACACCTTC,CASSLIPGKQNGYTF,TRBJ1-2,TRBV7-6,.,few
TGCGCCAGCAGCCCCCAGGACAGGGGGGAGGAAAAACTGTTTTTT,CASSPQDRGEEKLFF,TRBJ1-4,TRBV23-1,TRBD1,.
TGTTCCAGTTCGTCCCGCGGATCGACAGGCCCCCAAGAGACCCAGTACTTC,CSSSSRGSTGPQETQYF,TRBJ2-5,TRBV7-9,.,.
TGTGCCAGCAGCAAAGAACCCCTTGAGGGCAAGAGGATGAACACTGAAGCTTTCTTT,CASSKEPLEGKRMNTEAFF,TRBJ1-1,TRBV21-1,.,once
TGTGCCAGCAGCCTCGAGGGGGCAGGTGGACGCTTCGGGGAGCTGTTTTTT,CASSLEGAGGRFGELFF,TRBJ2-2,TRBV13,TRBD1,few
TGTGCCAGCAGTTCCCAAGGGGTTTACTATGGCTACACCTTC,CASSSQGVYYGYTF,TRBJ1-2,TRBV27,.,.
TGCAGCGTTGTGGGCAGGGACTACACCTTC,CSVVGRDYTF,TRBJ1-2,TRBV29-1,.,.
TGTGCCAGTAGTGTCCAGGGGGCGCTTTCCTATGGCTACACCTTC,CASSVQGALSYGYTF,TRBJ1-2,TRBV19,TRBD1,few
TGTGCCAGCAGTGTGTCAGGGTGGAACACTGAAGCTTTCTTT,CASSVSGWNTEAFF,TRBJ1-1,TRBV2,.,.
TGTGCCAGCAGCTTTAGGGGGGAGACCCAGTACTTC,CASSFRGETQYF,TRBJ2-5,TRBV5-8,.,few
TGCAGCGTTTCTGAGGGCGGCCCTCAGCCCCAGCATTTT,CSVSEGGPQPQHF,TRBJ1-5,TRBV29-1,.,few
TGTGCCAGCAGTCCCCTCGCCGGGGAGCAGTACTTC,CASSPLAGEQYF,TRBJ2-7,TRBV28,.,few
TGTGCCACCAGCAGTGCCCTTGGGACTAGAGGGGGGTCTTACAATGAGCAGTTCTTC,CATSSALGTRGGSYNEQFF,TRBJ2-1,TRBV15,TRBD2,.
TGTGCCAGCAGCTTGACAGTGGGGACAGGAACAGATACGCAGTATTTT,CASSLTVGTGTDTQYF,TRBJ2-3,TRBV11-2,TRBD1,.
TGTGCCTGGATCCGGGACAGAAGAAACACCATATATTTT,CAWIRDRRNTIYF,TRBJ1-3,TRBV30,TRBD1,.
TGTGCCAGCAGCTTCACTAGCGGAGCCTACGAGCAGTACTTC,CASSFTSGAYEQYF,TRBJ2-7,TRBV5-5,TRBD2,few
TGTGCCAGCAGTCCGGCGGACAGGATCTCGGATCAGCCCCAGCATTTT,CASSPADRISDQPQHF,TRBJ1-5,TRBV27,TRBD1,.
TGTGCCAGCAGTCCCCTGGGACTAGCGGGAGTACAGTTCTTC,CASSPLGLAGVQFF,TRBJ2-1,TRBV27,TRBD2,.
TGTGCCACCTACGGGTTCGGGACCGGGGAGCTGTTTTTT,CATYGFGTGELFF,TRBJ2-2,TRBV19,.,.